The next 14 T cell receptor beta chains were all read from a single sample in a study of blood T cell repertoires in COVID-19. Sequenced by immunoSEQ multiplex PCR; TCRdb stores in-frame clones only, minus some. The repertoire holds about 260,000 clones, with around 87% as singletons. Sequencing was carried out using peripheral blood. The receptors were sampled from a woman aged 40-49 years who had recovered from COVID-19.

The genes are TRBV6-2 or TRBV6-3 and TRBJ1-5; no firm D call. The CDR3 runs to 14 residues. Germline V gives CDR1 MNHEY, CDR2 SVGEGT. Trimming removed 6 bases at V and 5 bases at J, with 14 bases between. The CDR3: CASSPLTLHQPQHF. The CDR3 nucleotides are TGTGCCAGCAGCCCTCTAACGCTCCATCAGCCCCAGCATTTT.

CDR3 region: CASSYLQGAGTGELFF. The CDR3 nucleotides read TGTGCCAGCAGCTATCTACAGGGGGCAGGGACCGGGGAGCTGTTTTTT. This sequence joins TRBV7-9 and TRBJ2-2; TRBD1 matches 9 bases. The CDR3 runs 16 residues. CDR1 and CDR2 (germline): SEHNR, FQNEAQ (reference sequence). V gave up 4 bases and J gave up 5 bases; unmatched junction bases: 8.

The chain links TRBV19 to TRBJ2-1, with D perhaps TRBD1 (5 bases). From germline, CDR1 is LNHDA and CDR2 SQIVND (reference sequence). This CDR3 comprises 14 residues. The V gene lost 7 bases and the J gene lost 4 bases, with 14 bases spanning the gap. The CDR3 DNA reads TGTGCCAGTAAAGGGGATCCCTTTTACAATGAGCAGTTCTTC. This translates into CASKGDPFYNEQFF.

V usage is TRBV7-8 and J usage is TRBJ2-2; D may be TRBD1 (6 bases). The CDR3 extends over 15 amino acids. V was shortened by 1 base and J by 6 bases, with 12 bases between the two germline ends. Germline CDR1 is SGHVS and CDR2 is FQNEAQ. The CDR3 DNA reads as TGTGCCAGCAGCTTAGTCAGGGGAAATCCCGGGGAGCTGTTTTTT. Residues: CASSLVRGNPGELFF. Complete variable domain (other parts from reference TRBV7-8 and TRBJ2-2): GAGVSQSPRYKVAKRGQDVALRCDPISGHVSLFWYQQALGQGPEFLTYFQNEAQLDKSGLPSDRFFAERPEGSVSTLKIQRTQQEDSAVYLCASSLVRGNPGELFFGEGSRLTVL.

This chain uses TRBV6-5 with TRBJ2-1, with TRBD1 matching over 9 bases. V shed 6 bases, J shed 0 bases, and the junction held 3 bases outside the gene matches. There are 15 residues in the CDR3. Germline lookup yields CDR1 MNHEY and CDR2 SVGAGI. The CDR3 DNA reads TGTGCCAGCAGGCCGGGACAGGGCTCCTACAATGAGCAGTTCTTC. It encodes CASRPGQGSYNEQFF.

The chain uses TRBV27 and TRBJ1-1; D remains ambiguous. Deletions cut 1 base from V and 1 base from J, with 7 bases between. Germline V gives CDR1 MNHEY, CDR2 SMNVEV (reference sequence). There are 14 residues in the CDR3. CDR3 DNA sequence: TGTGCCAGCAGTTTATACAGACGGAACACTGAAGCTTTCTTT. Protein sequence: CASSLYRRNTEAFF.

This sequence joins TRBV2 and TRBJ1-4, with 7 bases identical to TRBD1. This CDR3 has 13 amino acids. The junction had 7 bases not matched to a gene; V was cut back by 8 bases and J by 7 bases. Germline V gene data show CDR1 as SNHLY and CDR2 as FYNNEI. The CDR3, as DNA: TGTGCCAGCCACAGGGGAGACAGTGAAAAACTGTTTTTT. Its translation is CASHRGDSEKLFF.

This clone was recorded only once. The chain couples TRBV9 to TRBJ1-6, with D tentatively TRBD1 (5 bases). The CDR3 covers 17 residues. V dropped 4 bases and J dropped 5 bases, with 19 bases sitting between them. Germline V CDR1 and CDR2: SGDLS, YYNGEE. CDR3 in DNA: TGTGCCAGCAGCCCTTCGGTGGGGGGGGGAGATAATTCACCCCTCCACTTT. Its protein product is CASSPSVGGGDNSPLHF.

V is TRBV7-6 and J is TRBJ1-3; TRBD1 might be the D (6 bases). The CDR3 loop spans 18 amino acids. Looked up from germline, CDR1 is SGHVS and CDR2 is FNYEAQ. The V end was cut by 3 bases, the J end by 1 base, with 19 bases between. In nucleotides, the CDR3 is TGTGCCAGCAGCTTCGTCGGGGGGGCCCGCGGATCTGGAAACACCATATATTTT. Its protein product is CASSFVGGARGSGNTIYF.

This chain connects TRBV30 to TRBJ1-2; D is undetermined. The CDR3 runs to 14 residues. The germline V gene encodes CDR1 GTSNPN and CDR2 SVGIG (reference sequence). V was pared by 2 bases and J by 4 bases, with 14 bases between. CDR3 sequence (DNA): TGTGCCTGGAGTCGGTCATCTCTCACCTATGGCTACACCTTC. As protein: CAWSRSSLTYGYTF.

The chain links TRBV19 to TRBJ2-5; TRBD2 might be the D (6 bases). V lost 0 bases, J lost 5 bases, and 10 bases lay in between. There are 14 residues in the CDR3. CDR1 LNHDA and CDR2 SQIVND come from the germline V gene (reference sequence). Here the CDR3 reads CASSIEPAGETQYF. CDR3 nucleotides: TGTGCCAGTAGTATAGAGCCGGCGGGGGAGACCCAGTACTTC. Full variable domain (outside the CDR3, taken from reference TRBV19 and TRBJ2-5): DGGITQSPKYLFRKEGQNVTLSCEQNLNHDAMYWYRQDPGQGLRLIYYSQIVNDFQKGDIAEGYSVSREKKESFPLTVTSAQKNPTAFYLCASSIEPAGETQYFGPGTRLLVL.

The V call is TRBV11-2, the J call TRBJ2-1; possible D gene TRBD2, 7 bases. Per the germline V gene, CDR1 is SGHAT and CDR2 is FQNNGV. V dropped 4 bases and J dropped 9 bases, with 22 bases sitting between them. This CDR3 comprises 16 residues. The CDR3 sequence is CASSSRIGGLQGEQFF. DNA for the CDR3: TGTGCCAGCAGCTCCCGTATCGGGGGGCTTCAGGGTGAGCAGTTCTTC.

J is TRBJ1-2 and V is TRBV27; 9 bases fit TRBD1. J was trimmed by 3 bases and V by 2 bases; bases with no gene match: 10. Germline V CDR1 and CDR2: MNHEY, SMNVEV (reference sequence). The CDR3 is made up of 17 amino acids. CDR3 coding DNA: TGTGCCAGCAGTTTAAGTGTGAAGGGACAGGGAGACTATGGCTACACCTTC. Residues: CASSLSVKGQGDYGYTF.

The chain couples TRBV7-2 to TRBJ2-3; D unclear. V lost 5 bases, J lost 3 bases, and 6 bases lay in between. The V gene's germline CDR1 is SGHTA and CDR2 FQGNSA. The CDR3 is 12 residues long. The CDR3 spells CASSLMTDTQYF. The CDR3, as DNA: TGTGCCAGCAGCCTAATGACAGATACGCAGTATTTT.